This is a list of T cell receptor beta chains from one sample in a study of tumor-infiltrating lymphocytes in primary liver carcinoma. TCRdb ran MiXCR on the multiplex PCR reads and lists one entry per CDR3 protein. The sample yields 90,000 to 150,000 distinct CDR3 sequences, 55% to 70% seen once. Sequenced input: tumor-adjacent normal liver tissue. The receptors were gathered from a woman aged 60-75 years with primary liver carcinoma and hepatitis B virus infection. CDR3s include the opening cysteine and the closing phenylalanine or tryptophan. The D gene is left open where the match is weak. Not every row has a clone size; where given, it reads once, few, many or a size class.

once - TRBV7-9 CASSLLGYEQHF
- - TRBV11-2 CASSLKTGNEQFF
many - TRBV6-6 CASSPGSIIDEQFF
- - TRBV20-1 CSATERGILIAKNIQYF
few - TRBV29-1 CSVESNFSYEQYF
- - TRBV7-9 CASSLFGTQVFFYNEQSF
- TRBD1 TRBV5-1 CASSSLTGITEAFF
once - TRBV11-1 CTSSMENSRTIDTQYF
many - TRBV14 CASSPPGANVLTF
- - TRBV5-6 CASILEFSTSYIEQFF
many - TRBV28 CASSFQEANSPLHF
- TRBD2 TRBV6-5 CANSAAAGGYYEQYF
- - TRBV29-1 CSALGGSSTEAFF
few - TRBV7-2 CASSLAIEEPQHF
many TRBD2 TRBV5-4 CASSFIGLASGELFF
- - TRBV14 CASSQGLTDTRYF
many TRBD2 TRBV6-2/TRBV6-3 CASSYGPGGPGGELFF
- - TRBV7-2 CASSLTQGYQPQHF